This is a list of T cell receptor beta chains from one sample in a study of graft-versus-host responses after intestinal transplantation. Method: immunoSEQ multiplex PCR; TCRdb's copy keeps in-frame clones and lacks some. Here the sample spans over 70,000 clones, approximately 94% being singletons. The antigens of these receptors remain unknown. The sample here was unstimulated CD8+ T cells sorted from spleen or lymph node cells, taken before intestinal transplant. These TCRs come from a human donor who received an intestinal transplant. Each CDR3 is given with its conserved first and last residue. Each record gives: J gene, D gene, V gene, clone size, CDR3 protein, CDR3 DNA. D genes are given only for firm matches. Size is omitted from some rows. Given values are once, few, many or a class for expanded clones.

TRBJ2-3 | TRBD2 | TRBV6-5 | - | CASSPSGGSTDTQYF | TGTGCCAGCAGTCCTAGCGGGGGGAGCACAGATACGCAGTATTTT
TRBJ2-1 | - | TRBV27 | - | CASSFQGHEQFF | TGTGCCAGCAGTTTTCAGGGCCATGAGCAGTTCTTC
TRBJ1-1 | TRBD1 | TRBV27 | - | CASSQGQTTEAFF | TGTGCCAGCAGCCAGGGACAGACCACTGAAGCTTTCTTT
TRBJ1-1 | - | TRBV7-4 | - | CASSFLVLNTEAFF | TGTGCCAGCAGCTTCCTGGTCCTGAACACTGAAGCTTTCTTT
TRBJ2-7 | TRBD2 | TRBV19 | - | CASSIVAGVSEQYF | TGTGCCAGTAGTATCGTAGCGGGAGTGAGCGAGCAGTACTTC
TRBJ2-1 | TRBD1 | TRBV7-9 | - | CASSHTGTGSYNEQFF | TGTGCCAGCAGCCACACCGGGACAGGGAGCTACAATGAGCAGTTCTTC
TRBJ1-5 | TRBD1 | TRBV18 | - | CASSRTGAQSYSNQPQHF | TGTGCCAGCTCCCGGACAGGGGCCCAAAGTTATAGCAATCAGCCCCAGCATTTT
TRBJ1-2 | TRBD1 | TRBV7-6 | once | CASSPYRGRSYGYTF | TGTGCCAGCAGCCCCTACAGGGGCCGTAGCTATGGCTACACCTTC
TRBJ2-7 | - | TRBV11-2 | - | CASSLGFVDEQYF | TGTGCCAGCAGCTTAGGTTTCGTGGACGAGCAGTACTTC
TRBJ1-4 | - | TRBV19 | - | CASSRTAIGGEKLFF | TGTGCCAGTAGTAGGACAGCGATCGGGGGCGAAAAACTGTTTTTT
TRBJ2-5 | - | TRBV11-2 | - | CATLGHPGQETQYF | TGTGCAACGCTCGGACACCCGGGGCAAGAGACCCAGTACTTC
TRBJ2-2 | - | TRBV27 | - | CASSLTYTGELFF | TGTGCCAGCAGTTTAACTTACACCGGGGAGCTGTTTTTT
TRBJ1-5 | - | TRBV12-5 | - | CASGSDQSQHF | TGTGCTAGTGGTTCCGACCAGTCCCAGCATTTT
TRBJ2-4 | - | TRBV10-2 | - | CASSEGLAVIQYF | TGCGCCAGCAGTGAGGGGCTAGCAGTCATTCAGTACTTC
TRBJ1-2 | - | TRBV13 | - | CASSLGRPGSYGYTF | TGTGCCAGCAGCTTAGGCCGGCCGGGCTCCTATGGCTACACCTTC
TRBJ2-7 | - | TRBV27 | - | CASSLGGAGSYEQYF | TGTGCCAGCAGTCTGGGGGGCGCCGGTTCCTACGAGCAGTACTTC
TRBJ1-5 | - | TRBV6-5 | - | CASSVSGSSQPQHF | TGTGCCAGCAGTGTATCGGGATCCAGTCAGCCCCAGCATTTT
TRBJ2-1 | TRBD2 | TRBV27 | - | CASSRGLAGGSNEQFF | TGTGCCAGCAGTAGGGGACTAGCGGGAGGTTCTAATGAGCAGTTCTTC
TRBJ2-7 | TRBD2 | TRBV27 | - | CASSRYPSGAGEQYF | TGTGCCAGCAGCCGCTACCCTAGCGGGGCCGGCGAGCAGTACTTC
TRBJ1-1 | - | TRBV6-6 | - | CASSYTRGGTEAFF | TGTGCCAGCAGTTATACCAGGGGTGGGACTGAAGCTTTCTTT
TRBJ2-7 | - | TRBV5-1 | - | CASSSTGTSYEQYF | TGCGCCAGCAGCTCAACCGGGACCTCCTACGAGCAGTACTTC
TRBJ1-2 | - | TRBV27 | - | CASSWRGANYGYTF | TGTGCCAGCAGTTGGAGAGGGGCGAATTATGGCTACACCTTC